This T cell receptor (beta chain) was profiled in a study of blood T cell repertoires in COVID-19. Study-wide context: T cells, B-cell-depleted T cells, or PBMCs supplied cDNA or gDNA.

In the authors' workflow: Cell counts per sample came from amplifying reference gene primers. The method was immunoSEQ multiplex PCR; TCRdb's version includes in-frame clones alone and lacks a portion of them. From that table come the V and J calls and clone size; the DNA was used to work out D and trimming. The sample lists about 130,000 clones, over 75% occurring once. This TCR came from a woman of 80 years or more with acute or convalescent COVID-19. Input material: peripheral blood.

In nucleotides, the CDR3 is TGTGCCAGTAGTACGACATACCAAGAGACCCAGTACTTC. It codes for CASSTTYQETQYF. This chain connects TRBV19 to TRBJ2-5; D remains unclear. V lost 4 bases and J lost 0, with 6 bases in between. Germline lookup yields CDR1 LNHDA and CDR2 SQIVND (reference sequence). This CDR3 comprises 13 residues.